This entry concerns a single T cell receptor (beta chain). These data originate in a study of control samples from healthy donors and cancer patients. This CDR3 contains 15 residues. CDR1 and CDR2 from the germline V gene are LNHDA and SQIVND (reference sequence). Trimming left V 3 bases short and J 2 bases short, with 13 bases between. Sequencing used immunoSEQ multiplex PCR; TCRdb keeps in-frame clones, though not all of them. The table has about 82,000 clones, roughly 86% seen once. The chain joins TRBV19 to TRBJ1-2, with a tentative D call TRBD1 (5 bases). Sequenced sample: blood. This sequence originates from a man aged 50 or older in good health. Here the CDR3 reads CASSIRGGINYGYTF. DNA of the CDR3: TGTGCCAGTAGTATTCGGGGGGGGATCAACTATGGCTACACCTTC. Filled out from reference TRBV19 and TRBJ1-2, the complete variable domain reads DGGITQSPKYLFRKEGQNVTLSCEQNLNHDAMYWYRQDPGQGLRLIYYSQIVNDFQKGDIAEGYSVSREKKESFPLTVTSAQKNPTAFYLCASSIRGGINYGYTFGSGTRLTVV.